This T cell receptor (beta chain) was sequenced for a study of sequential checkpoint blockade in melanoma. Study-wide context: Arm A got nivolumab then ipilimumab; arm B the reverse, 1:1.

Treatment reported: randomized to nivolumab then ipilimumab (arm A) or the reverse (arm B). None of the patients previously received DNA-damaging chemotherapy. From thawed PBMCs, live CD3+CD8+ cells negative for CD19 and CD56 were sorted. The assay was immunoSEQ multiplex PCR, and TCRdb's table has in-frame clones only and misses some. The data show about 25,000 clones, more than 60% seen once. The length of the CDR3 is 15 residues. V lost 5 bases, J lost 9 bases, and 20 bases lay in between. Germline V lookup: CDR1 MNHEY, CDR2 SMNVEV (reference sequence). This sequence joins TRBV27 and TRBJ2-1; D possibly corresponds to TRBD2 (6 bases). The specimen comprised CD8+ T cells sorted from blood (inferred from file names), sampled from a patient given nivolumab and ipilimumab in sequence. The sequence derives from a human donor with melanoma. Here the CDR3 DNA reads TGTGCCAGCAGTCATAAGGGAGGCCGAGGGTTTGAGCAGTTCTTC. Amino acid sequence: CASSHKGGRGFEQFF.